The 12 T cell receptor beta chains given below trace back to one sample, sequenced in a study of T cell clonotyping in hematopoietic cell transplantation. Sequenced by immunoSEQ multiplex PCR; TCRdb stores in-frame clones only, minus some. The sample has more than 70,000 clones; less than 96% are singletons. Time point meaning: recipient sample about 28 days before transplant, after cytoreduction. Sequencing used peripheral blood mononuclear cells, obtained before stem cell transplant. The receptors originated from a woman between 50 and 59 years old with acute myeloid leukemia. Some clones in this sample may be carry-over from other donors' samples.

This chain joins TRBV7-8 and TRBJ2-7; D unresolved. The CDR3 length is 11 residues. Germline-derived CDR1 and CDR2 are SGHVS and FQNEAQ. The germline V and J ends were trimmed by 5 bases and 5 bases, with 7 bases remaining between them. CDR3 sequence reads: CASSRLDEQYF. The CDR3 bases are TGTGCCAGCAGCCGGCTCGACGAGCAGTACTTC. Full variable domain (rest looked up from reference TRBV7-8 and TRBJ2-7): GAGVSQSPRYKVAKRGQDVALRCDPISGHVSLFWYQQALGQGPEFLTYFQNEAQLDKSGLPSDRFFAERPEGSVSTLKIQRTQQEDSAVYLCASSRLDEQYFGPGTRLTVT.

The genes are TRBV19 and TRBJ2-3; D possibly corresponds to TRBD2 (6 bases). V lost 3 bases to trimming and J lost 1 base, with 11 bases between them. There are 15 residues in the CDR3. Germline CDR1 LNHDA, CDR2 SQIVND (reference sequence). CDR3 residues: CASSMEGRGTDTQYF. CDR3 nucleotides: TGTGCCAGTAGTATGGAGGGACGCGGCACAGATACGCAGTATTTT.

The chain carries TRBV29-1 and TRBJ2-5; TRBD2 agrees at 10 bases. With the DNA end fitting TRBJ2-7 better, the J assignment may be wrong. This CDR3 comprises 14 residues. CDR1 is SQVTM, CDR2 ANQGSEA, per germline. The CDR3 sequence is CSVISGRSSYEQYF. The CDR3 nucleotides are TGCAGCGTCATTAGCGGGAGGAGCTCCTACGAGCAGTACTTC.

The V call is TRBV30, the J call TRBJ2-7; D remains unclear. Germline CDR1 is GTSNPN and CDR2 is SVGIG (reference sequence). V shed 0 bases and J shed 7 bases, with 13 bases lying between them. The CDR3 is 13 amino acids. For the CDR3, the DNA is TGTGCCTGGAGTGTAAGATCCTTGCGGGAGCAGTACTTC. Its translation: CAWSVRSLREQYF.

The V gene is TRBV9, the J gene TRBJ1-2, with TRBD1 identical over 8 bases. Germline V lookup: CDR1 SGDLS, CDR2 YYNGEE. V shed 0 bases, J shed 4 bases, and the junction held 8 bases outside the gene matches. CDR3 length: 16 amino acids. CDR3 protein: CASSVGDRPTSYGYTF. CDR3 DNA sequence: TGTGCCAGCAGCGTAGGGGACAGGCCAACATCCTATGGCTACACCTTC.

The V and J genes are TRBV6-1 and TRBJ2-1; 10 bases are a match to TRBD2. The CDR3 runs 16 residues. V shed 1 base, J shed 2 bases, and the junction held 2 bases outside the gene matches. The germline CDR1 and CDR2 sequences are MNHNS and SASEGT. This CDR3 reads CASSEGTSGPYNEQFF. In nucleotides, the CDR3 is TGTGCCAGCAGTGAAGGGACTAGCGGACCCTACAATGAGCAGTTCTTC.

The chain carries TRBV30 and TRBJ1-2; no reliable D call. The CDR3 covers 12 residues. Germline CDR1 and CDR2: GTSNPN and SVGIG (reference sequence). The V end lost 3 bases, the J end lost 2 bases, and 7 bases lay between the germline ends. CDR3 sequence (DNA): TGTGCCTGGAGCTCGGGGAACTATGGCTACACCTTC. It encodes CAWSSGNYGYTF.

The genes are TRBV7-9 and TRBJ1-5, with D perhaps matching TRBD1 (5 bases). CDR3 length equals 13 residues. From germline, CDR1 is SEHNR and CDR2 FQNEAQ (reference sequence). V lost 5 bases to trimming and J lost 9 bases, with 14 bases between them. CDR3 in amino acids: CASSRGYGWPQHF. Here the CDR3 DNA reads TGTGCCAGCAGCAGGGGATATGGCTGGCCCCAGCATTTT.

The chain links TRBV7-6 to TRBJ2-7; TRBD1 or TRBD2 may be the D gene (5 bases each). Germline CDR1 and CDR2: SGHVS and FNYEAQ. The CDR3 spans 15 residues. V was cut by 2 bases and J by 4 bases, with 15 bases left in between. The CDR3 here is CASSLTRVPGYEQYF. In DNA, the CDR3 is TGTGCCAGCAGCTTAACCAGGGTCCCGGGATACGAGCAGTACTTC.

CDR3 in amino acids: CASSRGLAGNYNEQFF. The CDR3 DNA reads as TGCGCCAGCAGTCGGGGACTAGCGGGAAACTACAATGAGCAGTTCTTC. The chain joins TRBV5-1 to TRBJ2-1; 13 bases are shared with TRBD2. The CDR3 is made up of 16 amino acids. Losses at the gene ends were 5 bases for V and 3 bases for J; bases not matched to a gene: 5. Germline assignment: CDR1 SGHRS and CDR2 YFSETQ.

The J gene is TRBJ2-3, the V gene TRBV6-5; 11 bases line up with TRBD1. Germline V gene data show CDR1 as MNHEY and CDR2 as SVGAGI. The CDR3 sequence is 14 residues long. V lost 5 bases to trimming and J lost 3 bases; unmatched junction nucleotides: 1. CDR3 sequence reads: CASSRDRGTDTQYF. The CDR3 DNA reads TGTGCCAGCAGTCGGGACAGGGGGACAGATACGCAGTATTTT.

The rearrangement uses TRBV2 and TRBJ2-7; 9 nucleotides match TRBD1. Losses at the gene ends were 6 bases for V and 2 bases for J; bases not matched to a gene: 11. Germline values: CDR1 SNHLY, CDR2 FYNNEI. This CDR3 region has 16 residues. The CDR3 DNA reads TGTGCCAGCAGAAAACCCTCCGGGACAGGGACCTACGAGCAGTACTTC. Translation gives CASRKPSGTGTYEQYF.